One sample yielded the 26 T cell receptor beta chains listed below, sequenced in a study of T cells in tuberculosis. Sequenced by immunoSEQ multiplex PCR; TCRdb stores in-frame clones only, minus some. The table has around 33,000 clones, 92% seen once; the top ten hold about 7.4%. The specimen sequenced was PBMCs. The receptors stem from a donor aged 10 to 29 with latent tuberculosis or without tuberculosis infection. Some clones in this sample may be carry-over from other donors' samples.

The chain employs TRBV28 and TRBJ2-2; D unresolved. The CDR3 is 13 residues long. Trimming removed 5 bases from V and 5 bases from J, with 9 bases in between. Looked up from germline, CDR1 is MDHEN and CDR2 is SYDVKM. The CDR3 region is CASSSLGTGELFF. The DNA for the CDR3 is TGTGCCAGCAGTAGCCTAGGAACCGGGGAGCTGTTTTTT.

The chain couples TRBV4-1 to TRBJ1-2; 8 bases line up with TRBD1. Germline values: CDR1 MGHRA, CDR2 YSYEKL. The J segment lost 2 bases and the V segment lost 1 base, leaving 3 bases of the junction unmatched. CDR3 size: 15 residues. In DNA, the CDR3 is TGCGCCAGCAGCCAAGGGACAGGGCCAAACTATGGCTACACCTTC. Its protein product is CASSQGTGPNYGYTF.

The V gene is TRBV4-2, the J gene TRBJ2-2, with 9 bases identical to TRBD1. CDR3 size: 18 residues. The J segment lost 7 bases and the V segment lost 0 bases, leaving 12 bases of the junction unmatched. Germline assignment: CDR1 LGHNA and CDR2 YNFKEQ. The CDR3 loop is CASSQEASWTGDGGELFF. The CDR3 region has the DNA TGTGCCAGCAGCCAAGAGGCATCTTGGACAGGGGATGGCGGGGAGCTGTTTTTT.

The V gene is TRBV13, the J gene TRBJ2-3; D unclear. This CDR3 region has 16 residues. From germline, CDR1 is PRHDT and CDR2 FYEKMQ (reference sequence). Trimming removed 5 bases from V and 0 bases from J, with 15 bases in between. CDR3 sequence reads: CASSPIYETSTDTQYF. DNA of the CDR3: TGTGCCAGCAGCCCCATCTATGAGACTAGCACAGATACGCAGTATTTT.

V usage is TRBV6-5 and J usage is TRBJ2-7, with D unresolved. Trimming stripped 6 bases from V and 0 bases from J, with 15 bases between. The CDR3 is 15 amino acids. Per germline, CDR1 MNHEY and CDR2 SVGAGI. CDR3 nucleotide sequence: TGTGCCAGCAGAGTCTTTTTCGCAGGCTCCTACGAGCAGTACTTC. Translated, it gives CASRVFFAGSYEQYF.

V usage is TRBV10-2 and J usage is TRBJ1-1; D unclear. CDR3 size: 15 residues. Germline V gives CDR1 WSHSY, CDR2 SAAADI. Trimming shortened V by 0 bases and J by 0 bases, and 8 bases separated the two germline ends. CDR3 nucleotides: TGCGCCAGCAGTGAGTCGAAACTATTGAACACTGAAGCTTTCTTT. It translates to CASSESKLLNTEAFF.

V is TRBV19 and J is TRBJ1-1; no clear D. This CDR3 spans 13 amino acids. Trimming took 1 base from V and 5 from J, leaving 8 bases between them. CDR1 LNHDA and CDR2 SQIVND come from the germline V gene (reference sequence). The CDR3 region has the DNA TGTGCCAGTAGTATAGTGAAAGAGACTGAAGCTTTCTTT. This gives the protein CASSIVKETEAFF.

The rearrangement joins TRBV15 to TRBJ2-7; D uncertain. The V end lost 0 bases, the J end lost 6 bases, and 9 bases lay between the germline ends. The CDR3 has 13 residues. In germline, CDR1 is LNHNV, CDR2 YYDKDF (reference sequence). CDR3 region: CATSRDLSGEQYF. The CDR3 nucleotides read TGTGCCACCAGCAGAGATCTTTCAGGCGAGCAGTACTTC.

The chain uses TRBV5-5 and TRBJ2-6; D remains unclear. CDR1 is SGHKS and CDR2 is YYEKEE in the germline V gene (reference sequence). V lost 4 bases, J lost 1 base, and 12 bases lay in between. The CDR3 extends over 16 amino acids. The CDR3 protein is CASSPFSLSGANVLTF. The CDR3 nucleotides read TGTGCCAGCAGCCCGTTTTCCCTTTCTGGGGCCAACGTCCTGACTTTC. Together with reference TRBV5-5 and TRBJ2-6, the CDR3 gives the full variable domain: DAGVTQSPTHLIKTRGQQVTLRCSPISGHKSVSWYQQVLGQGPQFIFQYYEKEERGRGNFPDRFSARQFPNYSSELNVNALLLGDSALYLCASSPFSLSGANVLTFGAGSRLTVL.

J is TRBJ1-2 and V is TRBV28, with TRBD1 matching over 8 bases. J lost 8 bases, V lost 4 bases, and 9 bases had no gene match. The CDR3 sequence is 14 residues long. In germline, CDR1 is MDHEN, CDR2 SYDVKM. The CDR3 is CASSSNRQGKGYTF. The CDR3, as DNA: TGTGCCAGCAGTTCGAACAGACAGGGGAAGGGCTACACCTTC.

This chain joins TRBV4-2 and TRBJ2-3; D unresolved. The CDR3 runs 16 residues. Germline assignment: CDR1 LGHNA and CDR2 YNFKEQ. The germline V and J ends were trimmed by 1 base and 0 bases, with 11 bases remaining between them. CDR3 nucleotides: TGTGCCAGCAGCCAAGGCAGCGCTACTAGCACAGATACGCAGTATTTT. Translation gives CASSQGSATSTDTQYF.

This clone has only one observation. The chain has TRBV4-1 and TRBJ2-2; 10 bases are shared with TRBD1. Germline CDR1 and CDR2: MGHRA and YSYEKL. J was trimmed by 4 bases and V by 3 bases; bases with no gene match: 8. The CDR3 extends over 17 amino acids. As DNA, the CDR3 is TGCGCCAGCAGCCAGCAAGTAGGGACAGGGGTCACCGGGGAGCTGTTTTTT. Its protein product is CASSQQVGTGVTGELFF.

The gene calls are TRBV5-5 and TRBJ1-4; D ambiguous. Germline-derived CDR1 and CDR2 are SGHKS and YYEKEE (reference sequence). The CDR3 is 16 residues long. Trimming pared 0 bases from V and 3 bases from J, leaving 12 bases between. In nucleotides, the CDR3 is TGTGCCAGCAGCTTGGGTCCCGGAGCGCCTAATGAAAAACTGTTTTTT. This translates into CASSLGPGAPNEKLFF.

V and J are TRBV5-1 and TRBJ2-3; 15 bases align to TRBD2. Germline loops: CDR1 SGHRS, CDR2 YFSETQ. J lost 5 bases, V lost 2 bases, and 12 bases had no gene match. The CDR3 totals 19 residues. The CDR3 DNA reads TGCGCCAGCAGCTTAAGGACTAGCGGGAGGGCGGGGCCTGAAGATACGCAGTATTTT. Translating it yields CASSLRTSGRAGPEDTQYF.

The chain uses TRBV7-6 and TRBJ2-3, with D perhaps TRBD1 (8 bases). Deletions cut 5 bases from V and 8 bases from J, with 17 bases between. Per the germline V gene, CDR1 is SGHVS and CDR2 is FNYEAQ. The CDR3 runs to 14 residues. CDR3 in amino acids: CASSTTTGGGTQYF. The CDR3 coding sequence is TGTGCCAGCAGCACTACTACAGGGGGGGGTACGCAGTATTTT.

The V gene is TRBV28, the J gene TRBJ2-7, with D possibly TRBD2 on 6 matching bases. The CDR3 extends over 13 amino acids. V was cut by 8 bases and J by 2 bases, with 13 bases left in between. Germline CDR1 is MDHEN and CDR2 is SYDVKM. The CDR3 sequence: CASPPTSPYEQYF. As DNA, the CDR3 is TGTGCCAGCCCCCCCACTAGCCCCTACGAGCAGTACTTC.

This rearrangement joins TRBV6-5 to TRBJ2-1; D is possibly TRBD2 (6 bases). The CDR3 runs 14 residues. Germline V gene data show CDR1 as MNHEY and CDR2 as SVGAGI. Trimming pared 6 bases from V and 10 bases from J, leaving 19 bases between. The CDR3 DNA follows: TGTGCCAGCAGCCCCCCATGGGGGGTCGGGGAGCAGTTCTTC. Its translation: CASSPPWGVGEQFF.

The V and J genes are TRBV5-1 and TRBJ2-1, with a tentative D call TRBD1 (6 bases). Germline lookup yields CDR1 SGHRS and CDR2 YFSETQ. The V end lost 4 bases, the J end lost 2 bases, and 13 bases lay between the germline ends. This CDR3 is 15 amino acids long. CDR3 nucleotide sequence: TGCGCCAGCAGCGTTACGGACAGTCCCTACAATGAGCAGTTCTTC. This sequence encodes CASSVTDSPYNEQFF.

The gene calls are TRBV19 and TRBJ2-1; weak D call: TRBD2 (6 bases). Germline assignment: CDR1 LNHDA and CDR2 SQIVND (reference sequence). V was pared by 7 bases and J by 3 bases, with 19 bases between. The CDR3 sequence is 16 residues long. For the CDR3, the DNA is TGTGCCAGTACCCCAAGCTTGGGACTCCGCTACAATGAGCAGTTCTTC. Translating gives CASTPSLGLRYNEQFF.

The gene calls are TRBV30 and TRBJ1-2, with unresolved D. Between the trimmed V and J ends, which lost 0 bases and 2 bases, there was a span of 7 bases. The CDR3 runs 13 residues. Germline V gives CDR1 GTSNPN, CDR2 SVGIG (reference sequence). CDR3 residues: CAWSVAVNYGYTF. Written as DNA, the CDR3 is TGTGCCTGGAGTGTTGCAGTCAACTATGGCTACACCTTC.

V usage is TRBV5-1 and J usage is TRBJ1-2, with 9 bases that match TRBD1. The CDR3 spans 18 residues. Looked up from germline, CDR1 is SGHRS and CDR2 is YFSETQ. V gave up 3 bases and J gave up 4 bases; unmatched junction bases: 16. The CDR3 sequence: CASSSPGTGFRASYGYTF. For the CDR3, the DNA is TGCGCCAGCAGCTCCCCCGGGACAGGGTTCCGAGCGAGCTATGGCTACACCTTC.

The V and J genes are TRBV6-5 and TRBJ2-1, with D possibly matching TRBD1 (6 bases). V lost 5 bases to trimming and J lost 3 bases, with 14 bases between them. CDR1 and CDR2 (germline): MNHEY, SVGAGI. This CDR3 is 15 amino acids long. The CDR3 reads CASSPTGYGYNEQFF. The CDR3 nucleotides read TGTGCCAGCAGTCCTACAGGGTACGGCTACAATGAGCAGTTCTTC.

The chain recombines TRBV2 with TRBJ1-2; TRBD1 might be the D (5 bases). This CDR3 is built from 12 residues. Per the germline V gene, CDR1 is SNHLY and CDR2 is FYNNEI. Trimming cost V 7 bases and J 6 bases, with 12 bases left between them. CDR3 amino acids: CASTGVFHGYTF. The CDR3 nucleotides read TGTGCCAGCACGGGGGTTTTTCATGGCTACACCTTC.

The CDR3 protein is CASSEPRGSGRPYEQYF. CDR3 DNA: TGTGCCAGCAGCGAGCCCCGGGGTAGCGGGAGGCCCTACGAGCAGTACTTC. V is TRBV7-2 and J is TRBJ2-7; TRBD2 agrees at 10 bases. J gave up 2 bases and V 5 bases, and 12 bases lay outside the gene matches. Germline CDR1 reads SGHTA; CDR2 reads FQGNSA. The CDR3 covers 17 residues.

Only a few counts were recorded for this clone. This chain joins TRBV19 and TRBJ1-3, with D unresolved. V gave up 3 bases and J gave up 0 bases, with 6 bases separating them. The CDR3 has 14 amino acids. Per the germline V gene, CDR1 is LNHDA and CDR2 is SQIVND (reference sequence). CDR3 DNA sequence: TGTGCCAGTAGTATGGGGAGCTCTGGAAACACCATATATTTT. Amino acids: CASSMGSSGNTIYF.

This rearrangement joins TRBV25-1 to TRBJ2-2, with D perhaps TRBD1 (7 bases). Germline V gene lookup returns CDR1 MGHDK and CDR2 SYGVNS. With 6 bases removed from V and 5 bases from J, the gap between germline ends came to 19 bases. This CDR3 is built from 16 residues. The CDR3 reads CASSSQGTGRTGELFF. In DNA form, the CDR3 reads TGTGCCAGCAGCTCACAGGGGACTGGAAGGACCGGGGAGCTGTTTTTT.